These T cell receptor beta chains were read from a single sample in a study of T-cell reconstitution after alpha-beta-depleted transplantation in children. Each CDR3 protein gets one entry after TCRdb re-called the PCR reads with MiXCR. The data show 200,000 or so distinct CDR3 sequences, about 6% seen once. The sample here was PBMCs, taken before TCRalphabeta/CD19-depleted stem cell transplant. The receptors were gathered from a girl less than two years old with combined immunodeficiency, due to receive a stem cell transplant. CDR3s include the opening cysteine and the closing phenylalanine or tryptophan. Each record gives: clone size, J gene, D gene, V gene, CDR3 protein, CDR3 DNA. D genes are given only for firm matches. Rows give clone size only sometimes, using once, few, many, or a class for an expanded clone.

>many|TRBJ1-5|.|TRBV21-1
CASSSGHHNQPQHF
TGTGCCAGCAGCAGCGGACACCATAATCAGCCCCAGCATTTT
>.|TRBJ1-5|.|TRBV24-1
CATSADWNQPQHF
TGTGCCACCAGCGCGGACTGGAATCAGCCCCAGCATTTT
>many|TRBJ2-1|.|TRBV12-3/TRBV12-4
CASNAPTGREQFF
TGTGCCAGCAATGCCCCTACGGGCCGTGAGCAGTTCTTC
>many|TRBJ2-1|.|TRBV20-1
CSAPKFAEQFF
TGCAGTGCCCCCAAGTTTGCTGAGCAGTTCTTC
>many|TRBJ2-1|TRBD2|TRBV9
CASSKHSGSSYNEQFF
TGTGCCAGCAGCAAGCATAGCGGGAGCTCCTACAATGAGCAGTTCTTC
>many|TRBJ2-7|TRBD1|TRBV28
CARSASRGLDRADYEQYF
TGTGCCAGGAGCGCTTCAAGGGGGTTGGACAGGGCCGACTACGAGCAGTACTTC
>many|TRBJ2-3|.|TRBV21-1
CASSICTDTQYF
TGTGCCAGCAGCATATGTACAGATACGCAGTATTTT
>many|TRBJ2-7|.|TRBV5-1
CASSILGDRRVNEQYF
TGCGCCAGCAGCATCCTAGGAGACAGGAGGGTTAACGAGCAGTACTTC
>many|TRBJ2-1|TRBD2|TRBV5-1
CASSWWTERGVYNEQFF
TGCGCCAGCAGCTGGTGGACGGAGCGGGGGGTCTACAATGAGCAGTTCTTC
>many|TRBJ2-1|.|TRBV5-1
CASSPSGGAEGNEQFF
TGCGCCAGCAGCCCGAGTGGGGGGGCCGAAGGCAATGAGCAGTTCTTC
>many|TRBJ1-3|.|TRBV20-1
CSATTGNTIYF
TGCAGTGCTACCACTGGAAACACCATATATTTT
>many|TRBJ2-7|TRBD2|TRBV7-2
CASSLAGLAGPYEQYF
TGTGCCAGCAGCTTAGCGGGACTAGCGGGACCCTACGAGCAGTACTTC
>many|TRBJ2-2|.|TRBV10-3
CAISESISATNTGELFF
TGTGCCATCAGTGAGTCGATTAGCGCAACGAACACCGGGGAGCTGTTTTTT
>many|TRBJ1-1|.|TRBV4-1
CASSQEGFGDTEAFF
TGCGCCAGCAGCCAAGAGGGGTTTGGGGACACTGAAGCTTTCTTT